Below, 16 T cell receptor beta chains from the same sample are listed, as sequenced in a study of blood T cell repertoires in COVID-19. Some clones are missing from TCRdb's copy, which holds only in-frame ones; the method was immunoSEQ multiplex PCR. The sample includes 90,000 or so clones, less than 90% seen only once; the top ten take 11%. Sequenced input: peripheral blood. The receptors derive from a human donor in a cohort sampled during active COVID-19.

J is TRBJ2-3 and V is TRBV14; 7 bases align to TRBD2. The germline gives CDR1 SGHDN, CDR2 FVKESK. The V segment lost 1 base and the J segment 10 bases; nucleotides outside the gene matches: 5. CDR3 size: 13 residues. In DNA form, the CDR3 reads TGTGCCAGCAGCCAAGGAGGGGAGGGAGCGCAGTATTTT. Amino acid sequence: CASSQGGEGAQYF.

This chain connects TRBV6-1 to TRBJ2-7; 9 bases fit TRBD1. V was clipped by 1 base and J by 0 bases; unmatched bases: 7. CDR1 MNHNS and CDR2 SASEGT come from the germline V gene. The length of the CDR3 is 17 residues. CDR3 DNA: TGTGCCAGCAGTGAAGTTGGGAAGACAGGGGGCTCCTACGAGCAGTACTTC. As protein: CASSEVGKTGGSYEQYF.

The chain recombines TRBV5-8 with TRBJ2-7; 7 positions match TRBD2. V was pared by 1 base and J by 7 bases, with 8 bases of the junction left unmatched. Germline V gives CDR1 SGHTS, CDR2 YDEGEE. This CDR3 has 14 amino acids. CDR3 nucleotides: TGTGCCAGCAGCTTGCAGCGGGGCGCTGGGGAGCAGTACTTC. Encoded protein: CASSLQRGAGEQYF. The full variable domain, with the rest looked up from reference TRBV5-8 and TRBJ2-7, is EAGVTQSPTHLIKTRGQQATLRCSPISGHTSVYWYQQALGLGLQFLLWYDEGEERNRGNFPPRFSGRQFPNYSSELNVNALELEDSALYLCASSLQRGAGEQYFGPGTRLTVT.

This clone was found once. The chain has TRBV27 and TRBJ1-1; D is possibly TRBD1 (5 bases). V lost 10 bases and J lost 2, with 26 bases in between. This CDR3 has 17 amino acids. Germline CDR1 is MNHEY and CDR2 is SMNVEV (reference sequence). In DNA form, the CDR3 reads TGTGCCACCCGATTCTCGGGCAGGGTAGGTGGTAACACTGAAGCTTTCTTT. Amino acid sequence: CATRFSGRVGGNTEAFF.

This rearrangement joins TRBV10-2 to TRBJ2-7; 7 positions match TRBD2. The CDR3 runs to 14 residues. V was pared by 6 bases and J by 0 bases, with 5 bases of the junction left unmatched. Per germline, CDR1 WSHSY and CDR2 SAAADI. CDR3 DNA sequence: TGCGCCAGCAGGGGGTCGGGGGGCTCCTACGAGCAGTACTTC. Translated, it gives CASRGSGGSYEQYF.

This chain joins TRBV19 and TRBJ1-3, with 8 bases aligning to TRBD1. CDR1 and CDR2 from the germline V gene are LNHDA and SQIVND (reference sequence). V lost 7 bases and J lost 4; bases outside the gene matches: 12. The CDR3 is 16 amino acids. CDR3 nucleotides: TGTGCCAGTATCAACAGGGGGATGTCGAGAGGAAACACCATATATTTT. Its translation: CASINRGMSRGNTIYF.

The chain uses TRBV3-1 (or the pseudogene TRBV3-2) and TRBJ1-4, with 10 bases that match TRBD1. The CDR3 contains 18 residues. The junction had 14 bases not matched to a gene; V was cut back by 6 bases and J by 4 bases. The germline V gene has CDR1 LGHDT and CDR2 YNNKEL (reference sequence). The CDR3 region is CASRNRQGAPPYNEKLFF. CDR3 nucleotides: TGTGCCAGCAGGAACCGACAGGGGGCGCCTCCCTATAATGAAAAACTGTTTTTT.

This chain uses TRBV23-1 with TRBJ2-4; D not certain. Being an ORF, TRBV23-1 has a function that is uncertain. V was shortened by 6 bases and J by 0 bases, with 9 bases between the two germline ends. The CDR3 length is 14 residues. The CDR3 DNA reads as TGCGCCAGCAGGCGGATGATAGCCAAAAACATTCAGTACTTC. This encodes CASRRMIAKNIQYF.

This chain connects TRBV19 to TRBJ1-3, with TRBD1 as a possible D gene (6 bases). V lost 6 bases to trimming and J lost 0 bases, with 12 bases between them. Germline CDR1 reads LNHDA; CDR2 reads SQIVND (reference sequence). CDR3 length: 15 amino acids. This CDR3 reads CASSLQGSSGNTIYF. CDR3 bases: TGTGCCAGTAGCCTACAGGGAAGCTCTGGAAACACCATATATTTT. The full variable domain, its missing parts supplied by reference TRBV19 and TRBJ1-3, is DGGITQSPKYLFRKEGQNVTLSCEQNLNHDAMYWYRQDPGQGLRLIYYSQIVNDFQKGDIAEGYSVSREKKESFPLTVTSAQKNPTAFYLCASSLQGSSGNTIYFGEGSWLTVV.

This clone has only a few counts. The chain carries TRBV7-2 and TRBJ1-5; possible D gene TRBD1, 5 bases. The CDR3 extends over 16 amino acids. Germline CDR1 reads SGHTA; CDR2 reads FQGNSA. V was pared by 2 bases and J by 4 bases, with 15 bases between. The CDR3 DNA reads as TGTGCCAGCAGCTTATGGGCCCGGGGGACTAATCAGCCCCAGCATTTT. Translated: CASSLWARGTNQPQHF.

This clone was observed once. The rearrangement links TRBV6-6 to TRBJ1-5; D remains ambiguous. Per germline, CDR1 MNHNY and CDR2 SVGAGI (reference sequence). The V end lost 7 bases, the J end lost 1 base, and 11 bases lay between the germline ends. The length of the CDR3 is 14 residues. The CDR3 spells CASKPHWSNQPQHF. The CDR3 DNA is TGTGCCAGCAAACCGCACTGGAGCAATCAGCCCCAGCATTTT.

V gene TRBV18 combines with J gene TRBJ1-3; no firm D call. Trimming shortened V by 3 bases and J by 0 bases, and 15 bases separated the two germline ends. The CDR3 runs 17 residues. Germline V CDR1 and CDR2: KGHSH, LQKENI. The DNA for the CDR3 is TGTGCCAGCTCACCCGTACACGGGGTGGACTCTGGAAACACCATATATTTT. Translation: CASSPVHGVDSGNTIYF.

This clone has just one count. The V and J genes are TRBV29-1 and TRBJ2-1; a weak D match, TRBD2 (5 bases). Trimming shortened V by 5 bases and J by 7 bases, and 15 bases separated the two germline ends. Germline CDR1 SQVTM, CDR2 ANQGSEA. The CDR3 sequence is 13 residues long. The CDR3 protein is CSVWGSAVNEQFF. The CDR3 region has the DNA TGCAGCGTTTGGGGTAGCGCGGTAAATGAGCAGTTCTTC.

The rearrangement joins TRBV2 to TRBJ2-5; TRBD1 might be the D (7 bases). CDR3 length equals 13 residues. V dropped 4 bases and J dropped 5 bases, with 11 bases sitting between them. Looked up from germline, CDR1 is SNHLY and CDR2 is FYNNEI. CDR3 sequence reads: CASSGQGGETQYF. For the CDR3, the DNA is TGTGCCAGCAGTGGACAGGGAGGCGAGACCCAGTACTTC.

In this sample, this clone turned up many times. The genes are TRBV20-1 and TRBJ2-1; D possibly corresponds to TRBD1 (5 bases). Trimming took off 2 bases at V and 6 bases at J, with 5 bases between the two ends. Germline V gene data show CDR1 as DFQATT and CDR2 as SNEGSKA (reference sequence). This CDR3 spans 11 amino acids. The CDR3 bases are TGCAGTGCTAGAAGGGGCAATGAGCAGTTCTTC. Translating it yields CSARRGNEQFF.

In this sample, this clone turned up once. The J gene is TRBJ2-4, the V gene TRBV5-1; D call uncertain. Germline V gene lookup returns CDR1 SGHRS and CDR2 YFSETQ. The V end was cut by 4 bases, the J end by 2 bases, with 10 bases between. The CDR3 covers 14 residues. CDR3 sequence (DNA): TGCGCCAGCAGCGAGGCAGCTCCCAAAAACATTCAGTACTTC. This encodes CASSEAAPKNIQYF.